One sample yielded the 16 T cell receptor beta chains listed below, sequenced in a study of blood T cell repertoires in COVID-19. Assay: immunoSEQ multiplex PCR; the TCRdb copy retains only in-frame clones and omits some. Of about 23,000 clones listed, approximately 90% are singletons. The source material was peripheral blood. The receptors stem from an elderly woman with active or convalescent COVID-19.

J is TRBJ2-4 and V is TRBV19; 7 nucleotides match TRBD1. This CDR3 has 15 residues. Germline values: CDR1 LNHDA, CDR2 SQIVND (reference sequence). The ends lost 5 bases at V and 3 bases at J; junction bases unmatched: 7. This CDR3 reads CASSVDRVGKNIQYF. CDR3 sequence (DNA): TGTGCCAGTAGTGTTGACAGGGTCGGCAAAAACATTCAGTACTTC.

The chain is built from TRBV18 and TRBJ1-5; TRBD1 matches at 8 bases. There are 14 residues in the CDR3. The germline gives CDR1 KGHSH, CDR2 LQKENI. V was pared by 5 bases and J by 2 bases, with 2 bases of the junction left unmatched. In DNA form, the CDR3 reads TGTGCCAGCTCATCGACAGGGGGCAATCAGCCCCAGCATTTT. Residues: CASSSTGGNQPQHF.

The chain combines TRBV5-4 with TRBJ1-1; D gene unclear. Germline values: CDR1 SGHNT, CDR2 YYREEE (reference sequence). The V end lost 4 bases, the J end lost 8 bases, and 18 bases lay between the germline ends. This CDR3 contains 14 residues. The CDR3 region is CASSGGGNRREAFF. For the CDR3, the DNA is TGTGCCAGCAGCGGAGGAGGGAACCGTCGAGAAGCTTTCTTT.

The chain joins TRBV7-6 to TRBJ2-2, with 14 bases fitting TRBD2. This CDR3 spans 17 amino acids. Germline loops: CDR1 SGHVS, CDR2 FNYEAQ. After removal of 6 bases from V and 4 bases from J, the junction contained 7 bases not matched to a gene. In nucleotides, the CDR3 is TGTGCCAGCAGGGGGACTAGCGGGAGATCGGGCACCGGGGAGCTGTTTTTT. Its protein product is CASRGTSGRSGTGELFF.

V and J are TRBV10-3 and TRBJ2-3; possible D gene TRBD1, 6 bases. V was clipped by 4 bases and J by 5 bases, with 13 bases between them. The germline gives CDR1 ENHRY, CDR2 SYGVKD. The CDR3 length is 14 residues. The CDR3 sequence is CAISGQGRGDTQYF. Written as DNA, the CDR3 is TGTGCCATCAGTGGCCAGGGGAGAGGAGATACGCAGTATTTT.

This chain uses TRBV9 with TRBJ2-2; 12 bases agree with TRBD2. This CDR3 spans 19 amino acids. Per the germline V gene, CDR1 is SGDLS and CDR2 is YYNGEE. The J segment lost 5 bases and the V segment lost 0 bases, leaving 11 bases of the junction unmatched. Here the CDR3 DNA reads TGTGCCAGCAGCGTAGGTCGGGCTAGCGGGAGGGCCTGGACCGGGGAGCTGTTTTTT. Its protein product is CASSVGRASGRAWTGELFF. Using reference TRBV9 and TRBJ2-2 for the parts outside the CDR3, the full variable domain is DSGVTQTPKHLITATGQRVTLRCSPRSGDLSVYWYQQSLDQGLQFLIQYYNGEERAKGNILERFSAQQFPDLHSELNLSSLELGDSALYFCASSVGRASGRAWTGELFFGEGSRLTVL.

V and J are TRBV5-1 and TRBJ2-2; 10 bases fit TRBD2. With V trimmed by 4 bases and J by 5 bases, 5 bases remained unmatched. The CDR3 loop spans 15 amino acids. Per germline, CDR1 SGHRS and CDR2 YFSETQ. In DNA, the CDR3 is TGCGCCAGCAGCAGAACTAGCGGGGAGACCGGGGAGCTGTTTTTT. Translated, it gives CASSRTSGETGELFF.

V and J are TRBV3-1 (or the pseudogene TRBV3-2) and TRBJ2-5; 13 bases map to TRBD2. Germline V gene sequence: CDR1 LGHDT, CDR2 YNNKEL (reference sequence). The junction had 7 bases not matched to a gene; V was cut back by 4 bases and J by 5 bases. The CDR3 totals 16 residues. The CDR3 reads CASSRRTSGRSETQYF. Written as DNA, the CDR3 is TGTGCCAGCAGCCGAAGGACTAGCGGGAGATCCGAGACCCAGTACTTC.

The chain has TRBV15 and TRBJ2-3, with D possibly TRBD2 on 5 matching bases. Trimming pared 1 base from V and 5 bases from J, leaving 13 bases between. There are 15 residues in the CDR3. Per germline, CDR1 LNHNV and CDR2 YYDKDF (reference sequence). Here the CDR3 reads CATSRGRLALDTQYF. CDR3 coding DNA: TGTGCCACCAGCAGAGGGAGGTTGGCTTTAGATACGCAGTATTTT. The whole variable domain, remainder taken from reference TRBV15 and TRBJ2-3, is DAMVIQNPRYQVTQFGKPVTLSCSQTLNHNVMYWYQQKSSQAPKLLFHYYDKDFNNEADTPDNFQSRRPNTSFCFLDIRSPGLGDTAMYLCATSRGRLALDTQYFGPGTRLTVL.

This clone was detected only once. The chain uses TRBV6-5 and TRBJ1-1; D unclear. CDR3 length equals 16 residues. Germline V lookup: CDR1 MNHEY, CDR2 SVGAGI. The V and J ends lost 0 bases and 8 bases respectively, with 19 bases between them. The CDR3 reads CASSYSHSRYAIEAFF. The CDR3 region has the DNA TGTGCCAGCAGTTACTCGCACAGTCGCTATGCGATCGAAGCTTTCTTT.

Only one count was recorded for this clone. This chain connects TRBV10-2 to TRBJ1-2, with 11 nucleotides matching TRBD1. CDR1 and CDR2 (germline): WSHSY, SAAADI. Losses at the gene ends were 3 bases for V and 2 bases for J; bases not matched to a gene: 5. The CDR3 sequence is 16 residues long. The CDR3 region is CASSDRDRGANYGYTF. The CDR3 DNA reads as TGCGCCAGCAGTGATCGGGACAGGGGGGCCAACTATGGCTACACCTTC.

The chain's CDR3 is CASSYLGGGAYEQYF. CDR3 nucleotide sequence: TGTGCCAGCAGTTACCTGGGCGGGGGGGCCTACGAGCAGTACTTC. The chain employs TRBV6-2 or TRBV6-3 and TRBJ2-7, with 9 bases matching TRBD2. Germline V gives CDR1 MNHEY, CDR2 SVGEGT. J lost 2 bases, V lost 2 bases, and 4 bases had no gene match. The CDR3 extends over 15 amino acids.

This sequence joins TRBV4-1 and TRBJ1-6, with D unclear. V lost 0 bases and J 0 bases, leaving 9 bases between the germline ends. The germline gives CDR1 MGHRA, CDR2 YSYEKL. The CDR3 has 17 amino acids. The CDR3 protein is CASSQDRPSSYNSPLHF. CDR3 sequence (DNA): TGCGCCAGCAGCCAAGACCGCCCGAGCTCCTATAATTCACCCCTCCACTTT.

The CDR3 protein is CASRRNAAGTSTSYNEQFF. The CDR3 region has the DNA TGTGCCAGCAGACGAAATGCGGCGGGAACATCTACCTCCTACAATGAGCAGTTCTTC. J is TRBJ2-1 and V is TRBV28; maybe TRBD2 (6 bases). CDR3 size: 19 residues. Germline assignment: CDR1 MDHEN and CDR2 SYDVKM. Trimming took off 6 bases at V and 0 bases at J, with 24 bases between the two ends. The whole variable domain, filled in from reference TRBV28 and TRBJ2-1, reads DVKVTQSSRYLVKRTGEKVFLECVQDMDHENMFWYRQDPGLGLRLIYFSYDVKMKEKGDIPEGYSVSREKKERFSLILESASTNQTSMYLCASRRNAAGTSTSYNEQFFGPGTRLTVL.

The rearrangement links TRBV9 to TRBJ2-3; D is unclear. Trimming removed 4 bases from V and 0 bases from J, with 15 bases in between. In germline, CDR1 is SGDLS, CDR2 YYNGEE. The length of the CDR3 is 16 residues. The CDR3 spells CASSPRSSSSTDTQYF. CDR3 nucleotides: TGTGCCAGCAGCCCCCGTAGCAGCTCTAGCACAGATACGCAGTATTTT. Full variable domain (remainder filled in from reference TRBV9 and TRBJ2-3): DSGVTQTPKHLITATGQRVTLRCSPRSGDLSVYWYQQSLDQGLQFLIQYYNGEERAKGNILERFSAQQFPDLHSELNLSSLELGDSALYFCASSPRSSSSTDTQYFGPGTRLTVL.

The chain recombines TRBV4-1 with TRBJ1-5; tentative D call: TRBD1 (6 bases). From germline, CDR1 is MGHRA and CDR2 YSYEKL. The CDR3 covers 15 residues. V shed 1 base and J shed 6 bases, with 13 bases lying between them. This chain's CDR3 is CASSQAHLGGQPQHF. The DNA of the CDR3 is TGCGCCAGCAGCCAAGCGCATCTAGGGGGTCAGCCCCAGCATTTT.